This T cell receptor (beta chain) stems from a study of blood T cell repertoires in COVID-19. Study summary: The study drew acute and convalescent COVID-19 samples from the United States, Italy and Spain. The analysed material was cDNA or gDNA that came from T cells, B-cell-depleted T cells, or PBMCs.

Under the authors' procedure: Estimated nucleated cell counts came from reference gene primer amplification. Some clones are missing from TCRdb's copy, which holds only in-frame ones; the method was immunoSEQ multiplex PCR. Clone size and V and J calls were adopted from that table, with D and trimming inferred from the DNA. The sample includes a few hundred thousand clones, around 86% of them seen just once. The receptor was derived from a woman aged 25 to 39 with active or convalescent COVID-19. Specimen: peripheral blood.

This CDR3 reads CAISEETGWNEQFF. Here the CDR3 DNA reads TGTGCCATCAGTGAGGAGACAGGGTGGAATGAGCAGTTCTTC. The chain recombines TRBV10-3 with TRBJ2-1, with 7 nucleotides matching TRBD1. Germline CDR1 ENHRY, CDR2 SYGVKD. The V segment lost 2 bases and the J segment 7 bases; nucleotides outside the gene matches: 5. The CDR3 covers 14 residues.